The T cell receptor (beta chain) described here comes from a study of T cells in localized non-small cell lung cancer (TCRdb year 2020). The study in broad terms: T cell repertoires of about 240 early-stage NSCLC patients were analyzed, with tumors being compared against uninvolved tumor-adjacent lungs. All 250 or so NSCLC patients in the cohort were treatment-naive and had localized lung tumors that were resected. The mean age of the NSCLC patients was roughly 70 years, with 130 or so men and around 110 women. Broader findings and caveats from the paper: Because multi-region tumor sequencing was not performed, intratumor heterogeneity could not be ruled out. A median of roughly 58 of the top 100 tumor clones were detected in paired uninvolved adjacent lung, and approximately 28 of these tumor clones were also found among the top 100 clones of the paired uninvolved adjacent lung. Higher T cell density in blood was associated with longer overall survival, whereas higher clonality in adjacent lung was associated with shorter survival. Uninvolved tumor-adjacent lung showed the highest T cell clonality, higher than tumor, which suggests more focused antigenic responses in the adjacent lung. Because the study design was exploratory, TCR variables were selected using unadjusted p-values without false-discovery rate correction.

The germline V gene encodes CDR1 SGHTA and CDR2 FQGNSA. The junction shows trimming of 4 bases on V and 2 bases on J, plus 12 bases between the germline ends. The CDR3 spans 14 residues, from the cysteine through the phenylalanine. The entry retains the CDR3 DNA only, 42 bases that are in frame from base 1. At diagnosis, tumor, uninvolved tumor-adjacent lung and peripheral blood were collected and then preserved as a mix of FFPE and fresh-frozen material. For TCR repertoire profiling, blood samples were analyzed as peripheral blood mononuclear cells. The immunoSEQ Assay was used to sequence TCR beta CDR3 regions from DNA. In the original analysis: To compute T cell density, TCR beta template counts were normalized to usable DNA, which was estimated by amplifying housekeeping genes. Richness was estimated with the preseqR package, extrapolating to 400,000 templates for PBMC samples and 120,000 templates for tissue samples. Clonality was calculated as one minus Pielou's evenness. Tissue-enriched TCRs were identified through differential abundance testing performed on productive amino-acid clonotypes, with a minimum total count of 5 and an alpha of 0.1. The Jaccard Index and the Morisita Overlap Index were used to quantify repertoire overlap between compartments. TCR beta CDR3s were clustered by GLIPH together with public tetramer-defined viral CDR3s, and at least three viral sequences plus V-gene enrichment were required for viral motifs. TCRdb holds this immuneACCESS table with in-frame rearrangements only. Some clones are missing; in checked studies, unresolved V genes explain under half, and the rest has no known cause. The DNA was the basis for D and trimming; V, J and clone size are from that table. For this sample the table gives roughly 16,000 clones, of which roughly 90% were detected only once. Roughly 29% of the sample is taken by the ten largest.

Worth noting for this clone: The antigen it binds to is not known. Qualities for individual bases were not recorded, and no much larger clone is one base off.

The TCR comes from an older female donor with stage III squamous cell lung carcinoma. The chain couples TRBV7-2 to TRBJ2-7; the D segment might be TRBD1 or TRBD2, since each matches 6 bases. Sequences were derived from peripheral blood, sampled before any cancer treatment. The sequence in DNA is TGTGCCAGCAGCTACGGCGGGACAACCTACGAGCAGTACTTC. This sequence encodes CASSYGGTTYEQYF.